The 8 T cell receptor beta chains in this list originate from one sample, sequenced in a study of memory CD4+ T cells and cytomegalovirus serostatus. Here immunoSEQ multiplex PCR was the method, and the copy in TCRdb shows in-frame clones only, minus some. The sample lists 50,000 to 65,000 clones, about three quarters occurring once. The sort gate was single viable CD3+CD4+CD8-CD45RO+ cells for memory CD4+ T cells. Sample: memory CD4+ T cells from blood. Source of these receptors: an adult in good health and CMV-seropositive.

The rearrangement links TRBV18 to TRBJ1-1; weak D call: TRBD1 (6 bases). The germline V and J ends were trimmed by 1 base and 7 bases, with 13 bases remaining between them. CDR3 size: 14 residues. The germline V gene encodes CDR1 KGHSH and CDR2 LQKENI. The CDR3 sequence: CASSPRQEQGEAFF. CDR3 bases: TGTGCCAGCTCACCACGTCAGGAACAGGGTGAAGCTTTCTTT.

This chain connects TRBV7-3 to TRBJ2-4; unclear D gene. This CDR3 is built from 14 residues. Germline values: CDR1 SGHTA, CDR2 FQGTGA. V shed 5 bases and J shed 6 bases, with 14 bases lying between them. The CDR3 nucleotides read TGTGCCAGCAGCCCCCACGCTGGGCTAAACATTCAGTACTTC. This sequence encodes CASSPHAGLNIQYF.

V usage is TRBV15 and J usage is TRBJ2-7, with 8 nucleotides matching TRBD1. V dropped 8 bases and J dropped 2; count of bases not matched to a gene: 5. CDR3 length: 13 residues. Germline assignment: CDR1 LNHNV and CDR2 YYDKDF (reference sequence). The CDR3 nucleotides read TGTGCCACCGGACAGGGCTCAACCTACGAGCAGTACTTC. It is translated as CATGQGSTYEQYF.

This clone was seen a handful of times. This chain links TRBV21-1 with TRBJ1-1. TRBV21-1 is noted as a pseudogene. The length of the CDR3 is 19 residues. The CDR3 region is CASSKGPPPAGRGDTEAFF. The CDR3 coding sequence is TGTGCCAGCAGCAAAGGGCCACCCCCCGCAGGGCGAGGGGACACTGAAGCTTTCTTT.

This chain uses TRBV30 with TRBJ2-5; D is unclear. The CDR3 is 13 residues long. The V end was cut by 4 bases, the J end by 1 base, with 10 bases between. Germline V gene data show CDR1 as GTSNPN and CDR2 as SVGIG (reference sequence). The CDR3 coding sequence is TGTGCCTGGATGGGCGCGACCCAAGAGACCCAGTACTTC. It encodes CAWMGATQETQYF. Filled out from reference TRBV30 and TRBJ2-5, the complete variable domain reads SQTIHQWPATLVQPVGSPLSLECTVEGTSNPNLYWYRQAAGRGLQLLFYSVGIGQISSEVPQNLSASRPQDRQFILSSKKLLLSDSGFYLCAWMGATQETQYFGPGTRLLVL.

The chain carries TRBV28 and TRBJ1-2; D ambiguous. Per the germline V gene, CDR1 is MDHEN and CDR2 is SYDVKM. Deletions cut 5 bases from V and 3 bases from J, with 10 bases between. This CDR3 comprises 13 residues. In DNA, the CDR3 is TGTGCCAGCAGTGTAACAGACCACTATGGCTACACCTTC. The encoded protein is CASSVTDHYGYTF.

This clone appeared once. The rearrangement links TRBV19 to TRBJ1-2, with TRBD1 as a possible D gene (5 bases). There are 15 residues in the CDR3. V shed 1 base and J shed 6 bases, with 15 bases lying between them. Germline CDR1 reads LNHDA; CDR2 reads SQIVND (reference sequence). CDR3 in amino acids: CASSIARSRGDGYTF. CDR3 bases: TGTGCCAGTAGTATAGCCCGGTCGCGAGGGGATGGCTACACCTTC.

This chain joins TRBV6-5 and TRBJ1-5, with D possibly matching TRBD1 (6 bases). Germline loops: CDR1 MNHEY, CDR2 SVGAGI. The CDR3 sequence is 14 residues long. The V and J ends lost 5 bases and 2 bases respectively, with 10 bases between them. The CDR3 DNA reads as TGTGCCAGCAGTCCACAGGGAGGCAATCAGCCCCAGCATTTT. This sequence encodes CASSPQGGNQPQHF.